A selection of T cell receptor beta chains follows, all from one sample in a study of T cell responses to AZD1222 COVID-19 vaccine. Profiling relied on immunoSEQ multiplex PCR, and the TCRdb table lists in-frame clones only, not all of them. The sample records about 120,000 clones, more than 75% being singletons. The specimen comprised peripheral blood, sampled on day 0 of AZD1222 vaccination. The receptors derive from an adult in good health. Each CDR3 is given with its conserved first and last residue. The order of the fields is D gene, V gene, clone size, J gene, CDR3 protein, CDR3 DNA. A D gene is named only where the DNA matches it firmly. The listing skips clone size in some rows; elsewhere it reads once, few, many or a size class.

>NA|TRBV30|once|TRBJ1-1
CACVGGGTEAFF
TGTGCCTGCGTCGGGGGGGGCACTGAAGCTTTCTTT
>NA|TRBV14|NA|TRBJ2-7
CASSQAAGVGYEQYF
TGTGCCAGCAGCCAAGCAGCAGGGGTCGGTTACGAGCAGTACTTC
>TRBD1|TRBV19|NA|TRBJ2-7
CASSPPDREEYF
TGTGCCAGTAGTCCCCCGGACAGGGAGGAGTACTTC
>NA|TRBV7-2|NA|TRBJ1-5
CASSLVGDSYQPQHF
TGTGCCAGCAGCTTAGTGGGAGACAGCTATCAGCCCCAGCATTTT
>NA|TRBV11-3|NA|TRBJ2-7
CASSLVRTQAEQYF
TGTGCCAGCAGCTTAGTCAGAACCCAGGCCGAGCAGTACTTC
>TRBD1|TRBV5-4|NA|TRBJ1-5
CASSLQGNGQPQHF
TGTGCCAGCAGCCTACAGGGGAACGGTCAGCCCCAGCATTTT
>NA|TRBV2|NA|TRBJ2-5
CASSPGARQTQYF
TGTGCCAGCAGTCCTGGGGCTAGGCAGACCCAGTACTTC
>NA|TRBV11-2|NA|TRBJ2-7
CASSFRIRYEQYF
TGTGCCAGCAGCTTCCGGATACGCTACGAGCAGTACTTC
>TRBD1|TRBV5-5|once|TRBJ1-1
CASSFQGQGNTEAFF
TGTGCCAGCAGCTTCCAAGGACAGGGGAACACTGAAGCTTTCTTT
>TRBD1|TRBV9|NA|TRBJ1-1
CASTPPGQGFGTEAFF
TGTGCCAGCACGCCTCCGGGACAGGGGTTCGGGACTGAAGCTTTCTTT
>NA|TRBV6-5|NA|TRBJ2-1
CASSPTGVNEQFF
TGTGCCAGCAGTCCTACGGGCGTCAATGAGCAGTTCTTC
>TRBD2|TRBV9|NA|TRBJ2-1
CASTSGTHNEQFF
TGTGCCAGCACAAGCGGGACCCACAATGAGCAGTTCTTC
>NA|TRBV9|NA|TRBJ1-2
CASSVDGDGYTF
TGTGCCAGCAGCGTAGATGGAGATGGCTACACCTTC
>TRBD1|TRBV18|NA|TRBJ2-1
CASSLFRDRVNNEQFF
TGTGCCAGCTCACTCTTCCGGGACAGGGTAAACAATGAGCAGTTCTTC